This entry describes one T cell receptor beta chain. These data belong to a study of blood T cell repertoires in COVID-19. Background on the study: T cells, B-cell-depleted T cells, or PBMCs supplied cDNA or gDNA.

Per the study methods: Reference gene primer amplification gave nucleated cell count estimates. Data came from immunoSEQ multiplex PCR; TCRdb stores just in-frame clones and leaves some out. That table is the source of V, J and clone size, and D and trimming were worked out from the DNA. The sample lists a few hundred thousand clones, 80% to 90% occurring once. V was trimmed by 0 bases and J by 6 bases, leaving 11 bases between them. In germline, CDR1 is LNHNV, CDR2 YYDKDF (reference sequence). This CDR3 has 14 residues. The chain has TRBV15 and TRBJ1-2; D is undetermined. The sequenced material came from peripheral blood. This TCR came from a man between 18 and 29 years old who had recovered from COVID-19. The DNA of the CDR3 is TGTGCCACCAGCAGAGATACGGGGAGGGATGGCTACACCTTC. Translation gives CATSRDTGRDGYTF.